These 20 T cell receptor beta chains share one sample of origin, sequenced in a study of CD8 T cells in Susac syndrome. An amount of RNA that ranged from about 0.45 to 1 ug was reverse transcribed with random hexamers. TCRdb called the immunoSEQ multiplex PCR reads again in MiXCR, with one record for every CDR3 protein. The table lists a few hundred thousand distinct CDR3 sequences, more than 85% of them singletons. Sequences were obtained from CD4+ T cells from PBMCs. The receptor set was obtained from a human donor with multiple sclerosis.

This clonotype was seen just once. The V and J genes are TRBV23-1 and TRBJ1-2; no clear D. TRBV23-1 is assigned to the ORF class and has an uncertain function. The CDR3 is 14 amino acids. V was clipped by 3 bases and J by 4 bases, with 12 bases between them. The CDR3 DNA reads TGCGCCAGCAGTCAGCAATTTGGGCGCTATGGCTACACCTTC. This codes for CASSQQFGRYGYTF.

This clonotype appeared a few times. The V gene is TRBV29-1, the J gene TRBJ1-1; no definite D call. The CDR3 has 11 amino acids. The germline V and J ends were trimmed by 4 bases and 1 base, with 4 bases remaining between them. Germline CDR1 is SQVTM and CDR2 is ANQGSEA. The chain's CDR3 is CSVVENTEAFF. The CDR3 region has the DNA TGCAGCGTTGTGGAGAACACTGAAGCTTTCTTT.

The V and J genes are TRBV20-1 and TRBJ1-2; D may be TRBD1 (5 bases). Germline loops: CDR1 DFQATT, CDR2 SNEGSKA (reference sequence). Trimming took off 5 bases at V and 5 bases at J, with 12 bases between the two ends. This CDR3 has 12 amino acids. The CDR3 sequence is CSAPGTEYGYTF. The CDR3 nucleotides read TGCAGTGCTCCCGGGACGGAATATGGCTACACCTTC.

This clonotype has just one count. The chain couples TRBV5-1 to TRBJ1-2; D might be TRBD1 (5 bases). V lost 3 bases and J 8 bases, leaving 17 bases between the germline ends. The germline gives CDR1 SGHRS, CDR2 YFSETQ. This CDR3 is 14 amino acids long. Here the CDR3 reads CASSSGYGYEGYTF. The CDR3 nucleotides are TGCGCCAGCAGCTCAGGGTACGGCTATGAGGGCTACACCTTC.

The chain links TRBV6-5 to TRBJ2-4; D possibly corresponds to TRBD2 (5 bases). Looked up from germline, CDR1 is MNHEY and CDR2 is SVGAGI. The CDR3 has 13 amino acids. V lost 0 bases and J 11 bases, leaving 11 bases between the germline ends. This chain's CDR3 is CASSYSPGLVQYF. CDR3 coding DNA: TGTGCCAGCAGTTACTCGCCAGGACTCGTTCAGTACTTC.

This clonotype was observed a single time. The chain combines TRBV10-3 with TRBJ2-5; D is ambiguous. Germline lookup yields CDR1 ENHRY and CDR2 SYGVKD. This CDR3 has 14 residues. V dropped 9 bases and J dropped 4 bases, with 18 bases sitting between them. Here the CDR3 reads CAIALTPARETQYF. The CDR3 DNA sequence: TGTGCCATAGCTTTGACGCCCGCCAGAGAGACCCAGTACTTC.

In its sample, this clonotype was seen a few times. This sequence joins TRBV29-1 and TRBJ1-1; TRBD1 agrees at 8 bases. This CDR3 has 12 amino acids. Germline trimming cut 5 bases from V and 4 bases from J; bases unmatched to any gene: 3. CDR1 and CDR2 (germline): SQVTM, ANQGSEA. CDR3 in DNA: TGCAGCGTTAGGACAGGGAGCACTGAAGCTTTCTTT. This translates into CSVRTGSTEAFF. Full variable domain (rest looked up from reference TRBV29-1 and TRBJ1-1): SAVISQKPSRDICQRGTSLTIQCQVDSQVTMMFWYRQQPGQSLTLIATANQGSEATYESGFVIDKFPISRPNLTFSTLTVSNMSPEDSSIYLCSVRTGSTEAFFGQGTRLTVV.

The V and J genes are TRBV23-1 and TRBJ2-7; D perhaps matches TRBD2 (5 bases). TRBV23-1 is assigned to the ORF class and has an uncertain function. The CDR3 loop spans 16 amino acids. With 0 bases removed from V and 5 bases from J, the gap between germline ends came to 17 bases. The CDR3 sequence: CASSQSRAAARNEQYV. Written as DNA, the CDR3 is TGCGCCAGCAGTCAATCGCGGGCAGCGGCGAGAAACGAGCAGTACGTC.

This clonotype was seen a few times. The chain is built from TRBV20-1 and TRBJ1-5; D remains unclear. Trimming left V 6 bases short and J 4 bases short, with 4 bases between. This CDR3 region has 10 residues. Germline V gives CDR1 DFQATT, CDR2 SNEGSKA (reference sequence). CDR3 bases: TGCAGTGCAGGGAATCAGCCCCAGCATTTT. This encodes CSAGNQPQHF.

V is TRBV29-1 and J is TRBJ2-1, with D perhaps TRBD1 or TRBD2 (6 bases each). The CDR3 runs 13 residues. Trimming stripped 7 bases from V and 9 bases from J, with 19 bases between. CDR1 and CDR2 from the germline V gene are SQVTM and ANQGSEA. Here the CDR3 reads CSADWGAQGEQFF. CDR3 bases: TGCAGCGCTGACTGGGGGGCCCAGGGTGAGCAGTTCTTC.

V and J are TRBV5-1 and TRBJ2-6; the D is unclear. Per the germline V gene, CDR1 is SGHRS and CDR2 is YFSETQ. The CDR3 is made up of 16 amino acids. With 0 bases removed from V and 0 bases from J, the gap between germline ends came to 7 bases. CDR3 protein: CASSLVQRSGANVLTF. In nucleotides, the CDR3 is TGCGCCAGCAGCTTGGTACAACGCTCTGGGGCCAACGTCCTGACTTTC.

The chain has TRBV7-8 and TRBJ2-7, with D hard to call. The germline CDR1 and CDR2 sequences are SGHVS and FQNEAQ. V shed 5 bases and J shed 6 bases, with 26 bases lying between them. This CDR3 region has 17 residues. In DNA, the CDR3 is TGTGCCAGCAGCAAAAGGTATTCGGAGACTTCCATGGGCGAGCAGTACTTC. The encoded protein is CASSKRYSETSMGEQYF. Based on the CDR3 plus reference TRBV7-8 and TRBJ2-7, the full variable domain is GAGVSQSPRYKVAKRGQDVALRCDPISGHVSLFWYQQALGQGPEFLTYFQNEAQLDKSGLPSDRFFAERPEGSVSTLKIQRTQQEDSAVYLCASSKRYSETSMGEQYFGPGTRLTVT.

V usage is TRBV15 and J usage is TRBJ2-7; a weak D match, TRBD1 (6 bases). This CDR3 has 14 amino acids. Germline V gene lookup returns CDR1 LNHNV and CDR2 YYDKDF (reference sequence). V was trimmed by 0 bases and J by 4 bases, leaving 10 bases between them. CDR3 region: CATSRDPGQYEQYF. The CDR3 DNA reads TGTGCCACCAGCAGAGACCCTGGACAGTACGAGCAGTACTTC.

The chain joins TRBV20-1 to TRBJ2-7; a possible D gene is TRBD2 (5 bases). Trimming took off 4 bases at V and 5 bases at J, with 15 bases between the two ends. Germline V lookup: CDR1 DFQATT, CDR2 SNEGSKA (reference sequence). The CDR3 sequence is 13 residues long. The CDR3 DNA sequence: TGCAGTGCTACCCCGCGGGCGCAGCACGAGCAGTACTTC. It codes for CSATPRAQHEQYF.

The chain employs TRBV24-1 and TRBJ2-2; 8 bases line up with TRBD1. Per germline, CDR1 KGHDR and CDR2 SFDVKD. The CDR3 sequence is 16 residues long. With 2 bases clipped from V and 6 bases from J, the junction kept 7 bases outside the gene matches. CDR3 sequence reads: CATSDSGQGRSGELFF. CDR3 nucleotides: TGTGCCACCAGTGATTCAGGACAGGGTAGATCCGGGGAGCTGTTTTTT.

The V gene is TRBV10-3, the J gene TRBJ2-6; no clear D. V was cut by 3 bases and J by 5 bases, with 14 bases left in between. Germline V gene sequence: CDR1 ENHRY, CDR2 SYGVKD. This CDR3 is 16 amino acids long. The CDR3 bases are TGTGCCATCAGTGACAGTGCTGGGCTCTGGGCCAACGTCCTGACTTTC. Translated: CAISDSAGLWANVLTF.

This sequence joins TRBV29-1 and TRBJ2-6; weak D call: TRBD2 (5 bases). V lost 4 bases to trimming and J lost 4 bases, with 5 bases between them. This CDR3 region has 12 residues. Germline assignment: CDR1 SQVTM and CDR2 ANQGSEA. The DNA of the CDR3 is TGCAGCGTTGGGGAGGGGGCCAACGTCCTGACTTTC. As protein: CSVGEGANVLTF.

The gene calls are TRBV20-1 and TRBJ2-7; 14 bases are a match to TRBD2. The CDR3 runs 15 residues. The germline V gene has CDR1 DFQATT and CDR2 SNEGSKA (reference sequence). V lost 3 bases to trimming and J lost 5 bases; unmatched junction nucleotides: 6. This chain's CDR3 is CSARRTSGGNNEQYV. In DNA form, the CDR3 reads TGCAGTGCTAGGAGGACTAGCGGGGGGAACAACGAGCAGTACGTC.

CDR3 loop: CSGNMNTEAFF. CDR3 nucleotide sequence: TGCAGCGGAAACATGAACACTGAAGCTTTCTTT. The rearrangement links TRBV29-1 to TRBJ1-1; no reliable D call. V dropped 7 bases and J dropped 0 bases, with 6 bases sitting between them. CDR3 length equals 11 residues. Germline V gene data show CDR1 as SQVTM and CDR2 as ANQGSEA.

The rearrangement joins TRBV5-1 to TRBJ2-7; a weak D match, TRBD1 (6 bases). The V and J ends lost 4 bases and 2 bases respectively, with 10 bases between them. The germline V gene encodes CDR1 SGHRS and CDR2 YFSETQ. This CDR3 spans 13 amino acids. CDR3 in DNA: TGCGCCAGCAGCCAGGACAGTCCCTACGAGCAGTACTTC. This gives the protein CASSQDSPYEQYF.